This TCR beta chain was sequenced in a study of blood T cell repertoires in COVID-19. Whole-study context: Samples taken during acute and convalescent COVID-19 were collected in the United States, Italy and Spain. From T cells, B-cell-depleted T cells, or PBMCs came the material, which was cDNA or gDNA.

Patients in Seattle were enrolled during active infection, then followed longitudinally. Authors' data handling: How many nucleated cells were present was estimated from reference gene primer amplification. Assay used: immunoSEQ multiplex PCR; TCRdb lists only in-frame clones, some missing. The V and J calls and clone size are taken from that table; D and trimming were inferred from the DNA. Of around 90,000 clones in the sample, 80% to 90% were seen once. The origin of this receptor is a man aged 50 or older with COVID-19, enrolled during active disease. The sequenced sample was peripheral blood.

The CDR3 sequence is CASSRTSGGPTDTQYF. CDR3 coding DNA: TGTGCCAGCAGCCGTACTAGCGGGGGCCCCACAGATACGCAGTATTTT. V is TRBV7-3 and J is TRBJ2-3; 11 nucleotides match TRBD2. The CDR3 totals 16 residues. V trimming: 5 bases; J trimming: 2 bases; junction bases outside the gene matches: 6. Germline lookup yields CDR1 SGHTA and CDR2 FQGTGA.